The 2 T cell receptor beta chains below come from one sample, sequenced in a study of Graves' ophthalmopathy and Graves' hyperthyroidism. The TCR beta CDR3 regions underwent amplification from RNA transcripts. RT-PCR with HTBI primers came first, then second-round multiplex PCR. A single record per CDR3 protein comes from TCRdb applying MiXCR to the multiplex PCR reads. Of about 620,000 distinct CDR3 sequences in the sample, 22% were seen once. Sequencing was performed on peripheral blood. The receptors were sampled from a woman aged 18 to 35 with stable Graves' hyperthyroidism. Some clones in this sample may be carry-over from other donors' samples.

This clonotype was picked up many times. The chain has TRBV6-1 and TRBJ2-2, with 8 bases fitting TRBD1. CDR1 MNHNS and CDR2 SASEGT come from the germline V gene. The trim removed 8 bases at V and 2 bases at J, leaving 4 bases unmatched. This CDR3 contains 14 residues. The CDR3 region has the DNA TGTGCCAGCGCAGGGGGCGAAAACACCGGGGAGCTGTTTTTT. As protein: CASAGGENTGELFF.

The sample holds many counts of this clonotype. V and J are TRBV7-8 and TRBJ2-2, with D possibly being TRBD2 (5 bases). The germline CDR1 and CDR2 sequences are SGHVS and FQNEAQ. V was cut by 2 bases and J by 6 bases, with 16 bases left in between. There are 16 residues in the CDR3. The CDR3 nucleotides read TGTGCCAGCAGCTTAACCACTAGATTAAGACCCGGGGAGCTGTTTTTT. Protein product: CASSLTTRLRPGELFF.